A selection of T cell receptor beta chains follows, all from one sample in a study of radiation and T cells in renal cell carcinoma. TCRdb's table, derived via immunoSEQ multiplex PCR, lists solely in-frame clones and lacks some. The table includes 150,000 or so clones, approximately 90% detected once. Specimen: blood, collected from a patient whose treatment included radiotherapy and nephrectomy. These receptor sequences come from a woman between 70 and 85 years old with renal cell carcinoma. The CDR3 runs from the conserved cysteine through the conserved F or W. The order of the fields is D gene, clone size, V gene, J gene, CDR3 protein, CDR3 DNA. D genes are given only for firm matches. Clone size is stated in some rows and not others, as once, few, many or a class when expanded.

d_gene: TRBD1; abundance: -; v_gene: TRBV27; j_gene: TRBJ2-7; CDR3aa: CASSLYRDRANEQYF; CDR3nt: TGTGCCAGCAGTTTATATCGAGACAGGGCGAACGAGCAGTACTTC
d_gene: -; abundance: -; v_gene: TRBV7-2; j_gene: TRBJ1-3; CDR3aa: CASSIGPFSGNTIYF; CDR3nt: TGTGCCAGCAGCATCGGACCCTTCTCTGGAAACACCATATATTTT
d_gene: -; abundance: -; v_gene: TRBV6-1; j_gene: TRBJ1-5; CDR3aa: CASRRGGSAQPQHF; CDR3nt: TGTGCCAGCAGGCGGGGGGGTTCTGCTCAGCCCCAGCATTTT
d_gene: TRBD1; abundance: -; v_gene: TRBV7-2; j_gene: TRBJ1-1; CDR3aa: CASSLSQGAAEAFF; CDR3nt: TGTGCCAGCAGCTTAAGCCAGGGGGCCGCTGAAGCTTTCTTT
d_gene: -; abundance: -; v_gene: TRBV7-3; j_gene: TRBJ1-1; CDR3aa: CASSLRGKNTEAFF; CDR3nt: TGTGCCAGCAGCTTACGAGGGAAGAACACTGAAGCTTTCTTT
d_gene: TRBD1; abundance: -; v_gene: TRBV6-1; j_gene: TRBJ2-4; CDR3aa: CASSENRWSGGDKNIQYF; CDR3nt: TGTGCCAGCAGTGAAAATCGCTGGTCAGGGGGTGACAAAAACATTCAGTACTTC
d_gene: -; abundance: once; v_gene: TRBV7-3; j_gene: TRBJ1-2; CDR3aa: CASSAGRDRHGYTF; CDR3nt: TGTGCCAGCAGCGCAGGACGAGATCGGCATGGCTACACCTTC
d_gene: -; abundance: -; v_gene: TRBV19; j_gene: TRBJ2-6; CDR3aa: CASSISGAGANVLTF; CDR3nt: TGTGCCAGTAGTATTTCAGGTGCTGGGGCCAACGTCCTGACTTTC
d_gene: -; abundance: -; v_gene: TRBV7-2; j_gene: TRBJ2-5; CDR3aa: CASSLGTGETQYF; CDR3nt: TGTGCCAGCAGCTTAGGTACCGGGGAGACCCAGTACTTC
d_gene: TRBD2; abundance: -; v_gene: TRBV6-6; j_gene: TRBJ2-3; CDR3aa: CASRRTSGGLTDTQYF; CDR3nt: TGTGCCAGCAGACGGACTAGCGGGGGGCTCACAGATACGCAGTATTTT
d_gene: -; abundance: -; v_gene: TRBV25-1; j_gene: TRBJ2-7; CDR3aa: CASSEFEGQQYF; CDR3nt: TGTGCCAGCAGTGAATTTGAGGGCCAGCAGTACTTC